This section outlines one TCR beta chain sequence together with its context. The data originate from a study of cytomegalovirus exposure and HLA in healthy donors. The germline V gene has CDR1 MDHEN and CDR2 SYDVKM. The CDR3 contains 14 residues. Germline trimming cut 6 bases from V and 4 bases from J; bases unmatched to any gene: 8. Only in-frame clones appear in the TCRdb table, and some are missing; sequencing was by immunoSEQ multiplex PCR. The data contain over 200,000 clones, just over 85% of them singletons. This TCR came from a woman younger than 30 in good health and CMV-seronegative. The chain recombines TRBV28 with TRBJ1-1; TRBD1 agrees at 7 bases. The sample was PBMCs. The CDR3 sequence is CASSVDRATTEAFF. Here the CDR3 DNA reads TGTGCCAGCAGCGTAGACAGGGCAACCACTGAAGCTTTCTTT.